The clone carrying this T cell receptor beta chain occurred once. Its cognate antigen is unknown. TCRdb keeps only in-frame clones here, not all; method: immunoSEQ multiplex PCR. The repertoire holds approximately 54,000 clones, with 75% to 90% as singletons. Prior to sequencing, the ViraFEST assay stimulated PBMC with viral peptide pools, which expanded the antigen-specific CD4+ T cells. Following 10 days of culture, CD4+ T cells were isolated. Testing of the vaccine recipients showed negative nucleocapsid antibodies and no prior SARS-CoV-2 infection. Supplemented with roughly 9 IU/ml IL-2 and about 10 ug/ml peptides, around 2 million PBMC per well were kept in culture. The data were obtained in a study of vaccination effects on CD4 cells after COVID-19. General study points: Limitations: small convalescent group and missing early post-infection timepoints.

The CDR3 contains 15 residues. CDR1 is KGHSH, CDR2 LQKENI, per germline. V gave up 3 bases and J gave up 6 bases, with 14 bases separating them. The source was CD4+ T cells from PBMCs cultured with HCoV-229E spike peptides, collected before COVID-19 vaccination. This TCR was recovered from a human donor who received a COVID-19 vaccine. This sequence joins TRBV18 and TRBJ2-2, with D unresolved. CDR3 coding DNA: TGTGCCAGCTCACCGCCGGGTCTAGGAGCCGGGGAGCTGTTTTTT. The encoded protein is CASSPPGLGAGELFF.